This TCR beta chain was captured by sequencing in a study of T cells after yellow fever vaccination. Study-level findings and limits: Booster sampling recovered most clones from primary vaccination (96% CD4, approximately 90% CD8).

On this clonotype itself: Its specificity is unknown.

CDR1 is WSHSY and CDR2 is SAAADI in the germline V gene. This CDR3 is 12 amino acids long. The V end lost 3 bases, the J end lost 6 bases, and 9 bases lay between the germline ends. Each CDR3 protein is one row after TCRdb ran MiXCR on the 5' RACE reads. The sample carries approximately 510,000 distinct CDR3 sequences, about a fifth recorded once. V gene TRBV10-2 combines with J gene TRBJ2-7; D unclear. This sequence was found in a man between 18 and 29 years old who received the YFV17D yellow fever vaccine. Here the sequenced sample was PBMCs, taken roughly 20 days after the first yellow fever vaccination. The CDR3 spells CASSENPGEQYF. Here the CDR3 DNA reads TGCGCCAGCAGTGAAAATCCAGGCGAGCAGTACTTC.